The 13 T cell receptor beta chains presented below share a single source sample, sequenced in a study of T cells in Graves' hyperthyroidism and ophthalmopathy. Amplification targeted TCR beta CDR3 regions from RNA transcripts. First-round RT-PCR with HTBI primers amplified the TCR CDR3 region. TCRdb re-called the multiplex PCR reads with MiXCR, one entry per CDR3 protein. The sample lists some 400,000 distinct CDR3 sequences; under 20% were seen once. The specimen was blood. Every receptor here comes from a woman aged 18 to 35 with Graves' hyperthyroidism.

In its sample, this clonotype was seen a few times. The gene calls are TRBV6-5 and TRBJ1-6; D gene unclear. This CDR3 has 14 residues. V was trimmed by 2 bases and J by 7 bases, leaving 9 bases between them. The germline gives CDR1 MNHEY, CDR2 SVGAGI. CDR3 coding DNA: TGTGCCAGCAGTTACCAGAGGGAAAATTCACCCCTCCACTTT. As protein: CASSYQRENSPLHF.

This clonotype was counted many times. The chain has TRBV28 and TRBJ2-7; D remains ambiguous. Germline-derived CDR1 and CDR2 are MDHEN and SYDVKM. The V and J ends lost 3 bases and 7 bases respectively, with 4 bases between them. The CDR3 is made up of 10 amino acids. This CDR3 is CASSLDEQYF. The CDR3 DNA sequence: TGTGCCAGCAGTTTGGATGAGCAGTACTTC. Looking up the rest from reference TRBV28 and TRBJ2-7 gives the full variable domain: DVKVTQSSRYLVKRTGEKVFLECVQDMDHENMFWYRQDPGLGLRLIYFSYDVKMKEKGDIPEGYSVSREKKERFSLILESASTNQTSMYLCASSLDEQYFGPGTRLTVT.

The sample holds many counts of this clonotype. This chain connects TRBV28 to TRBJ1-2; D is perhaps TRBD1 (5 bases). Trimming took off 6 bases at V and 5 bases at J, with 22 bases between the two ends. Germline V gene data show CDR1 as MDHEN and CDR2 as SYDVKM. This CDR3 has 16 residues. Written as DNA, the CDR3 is TGTGCCAGCAGAAAATCATCGGGTTGGGGGGAGTATGGCTACACCTTC. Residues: CASRKSSGWGEYGYTF.

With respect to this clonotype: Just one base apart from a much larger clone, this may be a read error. The CDR3 spells CASISYTRRANYGYTF. The CDR3 DNA follows: TGTGCCAGCATCTCCTACACCCGGAGAGCTAACTATGGCTACACCTTC. This chain joins TRBV11-2 and TRBJ1-2; D remains ambiguous. Germline values: CDR1 SGHAT, CDR2 FQNNGV. Trimming removed 7 bases from V and 0 bases from J, with 18 bases in between. The CDR3 covers 16 residues.

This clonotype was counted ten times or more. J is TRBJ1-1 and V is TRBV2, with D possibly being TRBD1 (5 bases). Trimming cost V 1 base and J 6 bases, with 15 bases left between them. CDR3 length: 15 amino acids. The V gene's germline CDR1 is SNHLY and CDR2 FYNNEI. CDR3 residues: CASSEEWQGNPEAFF. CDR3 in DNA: TGTGCCAGCAGTGAAGAGTGGCAGGGAAACCCTGAAGCTTTCTTT. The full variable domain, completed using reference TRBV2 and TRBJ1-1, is EPEVTQTPSHQVTQMGQEVILRCVPISNHLYFYWYRQILGQKVEFLVSFYNNEISEKSEIFDDQFSVERPDGSNFTLKIRSTKLEDSAMYFCASSEEWQGNPEAFFGQGTRLTVV.

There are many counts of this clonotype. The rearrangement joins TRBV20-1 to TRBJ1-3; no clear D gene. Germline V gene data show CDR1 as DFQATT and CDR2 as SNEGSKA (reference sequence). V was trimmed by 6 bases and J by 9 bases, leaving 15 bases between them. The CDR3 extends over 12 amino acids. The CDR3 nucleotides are TGCAGTGCCCTGGATCTGGCGGCCACCATATATTTT. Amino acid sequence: CSALDLAATIYF.

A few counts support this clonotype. CDR3 residues: CSVVEGRGAFF. CDR3 nucleotide sequence: TGCAGCGTTGTTGAAGGGAGGGGAGCTTTCTTT. V is TRBV29-1 and J is TRBJ1-1; a weak D match, TRBD1 (5 bases). Trimming took off 4 bases at V and 10 bases at J, with 13 bases between the two ends. CDR1 and CDR2 (germline): SQVTM, ANQGSEA. The CDR3 sequence is 11 residues long. The full variable domain, with the rest looked up from reference TRBV29-1 and TRBJ1-1, is SAVISQKPSRDICQRGTSLTIQCQVDSQVTMMFWYRQQPGQSLTLIATANQGSEATYESGFVIDKFPISRPNLTFSTLTVSNMSPEDSSIYLCSVVEGRGAFFGQGTRLTVV.

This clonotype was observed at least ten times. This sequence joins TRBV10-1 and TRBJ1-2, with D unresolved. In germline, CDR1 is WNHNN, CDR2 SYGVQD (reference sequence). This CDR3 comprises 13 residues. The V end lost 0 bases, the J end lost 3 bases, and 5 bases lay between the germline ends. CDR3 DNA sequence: TGCGCCAGCAGTGAGTCGGCGGACTATGGCTACACCTTC. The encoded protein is CASSESADYGYTF.

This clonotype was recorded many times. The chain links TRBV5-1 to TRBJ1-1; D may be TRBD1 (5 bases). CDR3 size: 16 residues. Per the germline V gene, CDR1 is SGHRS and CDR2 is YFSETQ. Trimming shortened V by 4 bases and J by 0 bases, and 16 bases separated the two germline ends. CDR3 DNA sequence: TGCGCCAGCAGCGGAGGATCCAGGGCCCTGAACACTGAAGCTTTCTTT. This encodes CASSGGSRALNTEAFF. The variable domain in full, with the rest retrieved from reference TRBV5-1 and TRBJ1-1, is KAGVTQTPRYLIKTRGQQVTLSCSPISGHRSVSWYQQTPGQGLQFLFEYFSETQRNKGNFPGRFSGRQFSNSRSEMNVSTLELGDSALYLCASSGGSRALNTEAFFGQGTRLTVV.

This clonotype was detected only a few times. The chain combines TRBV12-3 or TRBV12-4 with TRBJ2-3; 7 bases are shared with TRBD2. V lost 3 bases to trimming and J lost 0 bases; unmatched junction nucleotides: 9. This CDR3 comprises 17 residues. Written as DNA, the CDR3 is TGTGCCAGCAGTTTTGGAAGCGGGGAAACTAGCACAGATACGCAGTATTTT. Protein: CASSFGSGETSTDTQYF.

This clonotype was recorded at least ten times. The CDR3 spells CASSSGDEQYF. In DNA form, the CDR3 reads TGTGCCAGCAGCTCGGGGGACGAGCAGTACTTC. The chain carries TRBV28 and TRBJ2-7, with TRBD2 as a possible D gene (6 bases). The CDR3 consists of 11 residues. Germline V gives CDR1 MDHEN, CDR2 SYDVKM. The V end was cut by 6 bases, the J end by 5 bases, with 8 bases between. Full variable domain (missing parts from reference TRBV28 and TRBJ2-7): DVKVTQSSRYLVKRTGEKVFLECVQDMDHENMFWYRQDPGLGLRLIYFSYDVKMKEKGDIPEGYSVSREKKERFSLILESASTNQTSMYLCASSSGDEQYFGPGTRLTVT.

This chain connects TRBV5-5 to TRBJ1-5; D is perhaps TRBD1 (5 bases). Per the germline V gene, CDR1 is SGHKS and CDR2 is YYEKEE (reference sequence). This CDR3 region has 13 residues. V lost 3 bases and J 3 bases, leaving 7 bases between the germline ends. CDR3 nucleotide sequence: TGTGCCAGCAGCTGGGGCATCAATCAGCCCCAGCATTTT. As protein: CASSWGINQPQHF. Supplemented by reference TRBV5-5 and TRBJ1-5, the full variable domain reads DAGVTQSPTHLIKTRGQQVTLRCSPISGHKSVSWYQQVLGQGPQFIFQYYEKEERGRGNFPDRFSARQFPNYSSELNVNALLLGDSALYLCASSWGINQPQHFGDGTRLSIL.

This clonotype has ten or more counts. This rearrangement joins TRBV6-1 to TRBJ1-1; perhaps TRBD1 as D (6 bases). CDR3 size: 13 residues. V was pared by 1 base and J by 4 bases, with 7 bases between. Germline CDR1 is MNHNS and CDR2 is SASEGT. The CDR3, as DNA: TGTGCCAGCAGTGAAGTCAGGGGCACTGAAGCTTTCTTT. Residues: CASSEVRGTEAFF.